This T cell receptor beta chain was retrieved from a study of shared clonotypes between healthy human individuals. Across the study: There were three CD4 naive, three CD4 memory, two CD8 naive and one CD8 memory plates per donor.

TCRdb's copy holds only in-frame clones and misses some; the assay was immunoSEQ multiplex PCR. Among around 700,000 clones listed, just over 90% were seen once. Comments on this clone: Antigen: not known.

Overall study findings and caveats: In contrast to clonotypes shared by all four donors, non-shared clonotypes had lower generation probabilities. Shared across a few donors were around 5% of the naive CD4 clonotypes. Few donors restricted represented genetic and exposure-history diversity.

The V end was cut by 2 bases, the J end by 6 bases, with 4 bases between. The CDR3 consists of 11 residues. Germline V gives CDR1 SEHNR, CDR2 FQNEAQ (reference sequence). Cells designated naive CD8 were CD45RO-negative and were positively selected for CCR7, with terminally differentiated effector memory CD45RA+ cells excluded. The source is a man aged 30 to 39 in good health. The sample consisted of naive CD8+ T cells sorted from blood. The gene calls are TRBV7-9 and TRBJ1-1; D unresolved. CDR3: CASSLSSEAFF. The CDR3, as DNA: TGTGCCAGCAGCTTAAGTTCTGAAGCTTTCTTT.